These 6 T cell receptor beta chains were all obtained from the same sample, sequenced in a study of response to subunit inactivated influenza vaccine. One entry per CDR3 protein, called by TCRdb with MiXCR from the RT-PCR reads. The sample lists about 620,000 distinct CDR3 sequences, 10% to 15% occurring once. The source material was PBMCs from blood, sampled on the day of vaccination. All receptors come from a man aged 45-65 years who received an inactivated influenza vaccine.

This clonotype has a handful of counts. The chain combines TRBV20-1 with TRBJ2-3, with TRBD2 matching over 10 bases. Trimming removed 5 bases from V and 4 bases from J; junction bases left unmatched: 9. The CDR3 sequence is 15 residues long. Germline lookup yields CDR1 DFQATT and CDR2 SNEGSKA (reference sequence). The CDR3 here is CSAYNSGGLADTQYF. The CDR3 DNA sequence: TGCAGTGCTTATAATAGCGGGGGGCTGGCAGATACGCAGTATTTT.

This clonotype was counted a few times. The CDR3 loop reads CASSVFGVQGNEQYF. In DNA, the CDR3 is TGCGCCAGCAGCGTGTTTGGCGTGCAGGGGAACGAGCAGTACTTC. The chain has TRBV5-1 and TRBJ2-7, with D tentatively TRBD1 (6 bases). Germline V lookup: CDR1 SGHRS, CDR2 YFSETQ. Trimming removed 4 bases from V and 5 bases from J, with 19 bases in between. The CDR3 spans 15 residues.

This clonotype was counted many times. V and J are TRBV20-1 and TRBJ1-6; D not certain. CDR1 DFQATT and CDR2 SNEGSKA come from the germline V gene (reference sequence). V was cut by 2 bases and J by 7 bases, with 9 bases left in between. The CDR3 runs to 13 residues. CDR3 sequence reads: CSARHGGNSPLHF. The CDR3 DNA is TGCAGTGCTAGACACGGCGGCAATTCACCCCTCCACTTT.

This clonotype was detected only a few times. The CDR3 loop reads CAIWGTGGYTF. Written as DNA, the CDR3 is TGTGCCATCTGGGGGACAGGAGGCTACACCTTC. The V and J genes are TRBV12-3 or TRBV12-4 and TRBJ1-2; 8 bases are shared with TRBD1. This CDR3 comprises 11 residues. J was trimmed by 8 bases and V by 10 bases; bases with no gene match: 6.

The rearrangement joins TRBV6-2 or TRBV6-3 to TRBJ2-3; D is undetermined. Trimming stripped 4 bases from V and 1 base from J, with 12 bases between. CDR1 and CDR2 from the germline V gene are MNHEY and SVGEGT. The CDR3 is made up of 15 amino acids. The CDR3 protein is CASSSFPVRTDTQYF. The CDR3 nucleotides read TGTGCCAGCAGTTCTTTCCCGGTTCGCACAGATACGCAGTATTTT.

This clonotype was seen only a few times. The chain employs TRBV21-1 and TRBJ2-3; the table's D call, TRBD2, has no DNA check behind it. TRBV21-1 is listed as a pseudogene. The CDR3 spans 15 residues. The CDR3 region has the DNA TGTGCCAGCGCCGTTGCGGGGAAGAGAACAGATACGCAGTATTTT. This gives the protein CASAVAGKRTDTQYF.